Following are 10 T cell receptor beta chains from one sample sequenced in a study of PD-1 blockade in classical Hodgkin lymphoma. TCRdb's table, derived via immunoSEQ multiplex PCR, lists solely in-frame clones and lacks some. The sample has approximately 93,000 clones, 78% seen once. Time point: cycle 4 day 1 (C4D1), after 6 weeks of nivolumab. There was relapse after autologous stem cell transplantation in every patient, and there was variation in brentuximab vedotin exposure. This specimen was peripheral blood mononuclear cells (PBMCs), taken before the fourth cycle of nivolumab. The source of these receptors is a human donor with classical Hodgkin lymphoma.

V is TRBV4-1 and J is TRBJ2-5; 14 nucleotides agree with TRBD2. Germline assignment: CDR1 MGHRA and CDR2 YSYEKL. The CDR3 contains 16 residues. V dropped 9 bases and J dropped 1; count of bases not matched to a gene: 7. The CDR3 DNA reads TGCGCCAGTAGCTCGGGGACTAGCGGGGGCCAAGAGACCCAGTACTTC. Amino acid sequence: CASSSGTSGGQETQYF.

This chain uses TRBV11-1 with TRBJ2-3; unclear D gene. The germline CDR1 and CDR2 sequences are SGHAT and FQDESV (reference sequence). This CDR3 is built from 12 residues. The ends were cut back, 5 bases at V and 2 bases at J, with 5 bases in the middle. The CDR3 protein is CASSDATDTQYF. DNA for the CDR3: TGTGCCAGCAGCGACGCCACAGATACGCAGTATTTT.

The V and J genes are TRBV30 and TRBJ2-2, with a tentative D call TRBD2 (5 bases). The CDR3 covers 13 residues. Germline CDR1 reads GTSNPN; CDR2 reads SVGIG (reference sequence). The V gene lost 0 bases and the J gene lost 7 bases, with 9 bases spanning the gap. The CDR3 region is CAWSVLSDGELFF. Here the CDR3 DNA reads TGTGCCTGGAGTGTACTTAGCGACGGGGAGCTGTTTTTT.

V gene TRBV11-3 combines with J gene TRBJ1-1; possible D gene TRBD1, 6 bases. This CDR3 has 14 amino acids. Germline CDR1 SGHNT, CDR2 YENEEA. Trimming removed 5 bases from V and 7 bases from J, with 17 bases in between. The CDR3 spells CASSQQQGSHEAFF. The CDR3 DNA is TGTGCCAGCAGCCAACAACAGGGTTCCCATGAAGCTTTCTTT.

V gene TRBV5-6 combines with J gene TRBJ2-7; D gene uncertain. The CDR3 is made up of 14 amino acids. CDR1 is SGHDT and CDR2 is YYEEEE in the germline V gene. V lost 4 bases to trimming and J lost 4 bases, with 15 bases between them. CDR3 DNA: TGTGCCAGCAGCGCGGAACAGTTTAATTACGAGCAGTACTTC. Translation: CASSAEQFNYEQYF. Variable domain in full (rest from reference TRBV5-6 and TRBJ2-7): DAGVTQSPTHLIKTRGQQVTLRCSPKSGHDTVSWYQQALGQGPQFIFQYYEEEERQRGNFPDRFSGHQFPNYSSELNVNALLLGDSALYLCASSAEQFNYEQYFGPGTRLTVT.

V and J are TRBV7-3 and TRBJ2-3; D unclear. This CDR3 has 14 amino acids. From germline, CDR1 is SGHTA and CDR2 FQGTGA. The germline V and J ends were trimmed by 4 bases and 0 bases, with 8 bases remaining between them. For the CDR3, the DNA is TGTGCCAGCAGCTCAGACGGTAGCACAGATACGCAGTATTTT. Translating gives CASSSDGSTDTQYF.

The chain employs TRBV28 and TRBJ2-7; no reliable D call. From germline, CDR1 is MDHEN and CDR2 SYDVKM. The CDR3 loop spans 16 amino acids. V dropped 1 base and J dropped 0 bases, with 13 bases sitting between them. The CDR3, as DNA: TGTGCCAGCAGTTTATATTCGGGCCCCAGCTCCTACGAGCAGTACTTC. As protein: CASSLYSGPSSYEQYF.

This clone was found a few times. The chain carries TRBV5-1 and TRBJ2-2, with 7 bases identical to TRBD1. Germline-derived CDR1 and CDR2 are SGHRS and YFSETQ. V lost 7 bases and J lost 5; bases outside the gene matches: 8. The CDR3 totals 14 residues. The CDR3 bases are TGCGCCAGCTCAGGGGGTGTGGTGACCGGGGAGCTGTTTTTT. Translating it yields CASSGGVVTGELFF.

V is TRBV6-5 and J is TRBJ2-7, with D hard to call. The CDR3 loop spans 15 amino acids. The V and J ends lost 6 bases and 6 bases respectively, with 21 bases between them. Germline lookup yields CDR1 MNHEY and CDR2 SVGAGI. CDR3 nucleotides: TGTGCCAGCAGCTCCGGACGCCTTCCCGGCGGCGAGCAGTACTTC. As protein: CASSSGRLPGGEQYF.

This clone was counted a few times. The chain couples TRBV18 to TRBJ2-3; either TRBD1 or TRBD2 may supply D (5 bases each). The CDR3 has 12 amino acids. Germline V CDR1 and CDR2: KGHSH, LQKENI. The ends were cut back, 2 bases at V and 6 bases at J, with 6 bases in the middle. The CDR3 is CASSPGGDTQYF. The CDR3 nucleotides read TGTGCCAGCTCACCAGGGGGTGATACGCAGTATTTT.